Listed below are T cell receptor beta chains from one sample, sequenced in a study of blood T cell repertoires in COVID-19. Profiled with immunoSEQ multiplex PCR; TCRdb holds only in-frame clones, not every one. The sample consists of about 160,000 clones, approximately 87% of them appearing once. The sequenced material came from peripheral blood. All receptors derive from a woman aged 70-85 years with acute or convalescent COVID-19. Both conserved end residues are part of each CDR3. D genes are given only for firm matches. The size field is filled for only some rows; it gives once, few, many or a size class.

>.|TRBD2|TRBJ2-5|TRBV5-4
TGTGCCAGCAGCCTAGGACTAGCGGACCAAGAGACCCAGTACTTC
CASSLGLADQETQYF
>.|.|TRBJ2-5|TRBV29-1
TGCAGCGTTGTAGACTTAGAGACCCAGTACTTC
CSVVDLETQYF
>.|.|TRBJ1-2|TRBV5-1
TGCGCCAGCAGCCCGGACAGCAACTATGGCTACACCTTC
CASSPDSNYGYTF
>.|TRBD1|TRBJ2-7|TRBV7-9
TGTGCCAGCAGCTTAGACAGGGGGCAATCCTACGAGCAGTACTTC
CASSLDRGQSYEQYF
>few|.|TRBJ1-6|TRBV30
TGTGCCTGGTCGGCGGCGTTTAGTTCACCCCTCCACTTT
CAWSAAFSSPLHF
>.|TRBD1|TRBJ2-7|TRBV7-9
TGTGCCAGCAGCAGAGAGCCAACAGGGGGCTACGAGCAGTACTTC
CASSREPTGGYEQYF
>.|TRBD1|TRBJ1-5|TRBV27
TGTGCCAGCAGTCAAAATTGGGACAGGGTGTCGAATCAGCCCCAGCATTTT
CASSQNWDRVSNQPQHF
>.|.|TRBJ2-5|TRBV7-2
TGTGCCAGCAGCTTGGGTGAGGTACAAGAGACCCAGTACTTC
CASSLGEVQETQYF
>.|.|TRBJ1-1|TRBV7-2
TGTGCCAGCAGCTTGTATTGGGAGGGGTTGAACACTGAAGCTTTCTTT
CASSLYWEGLNTEAFF
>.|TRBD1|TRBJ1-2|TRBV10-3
TGTGCCATCACGAGACAGGGGACCCCCTATGGCTACACCTTC
CAITRQGTPYGYTF
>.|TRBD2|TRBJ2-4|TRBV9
TGTGCCAGCAGCGTAGATGGCGGGGGGGACATTCAGTACTTC
CASSVDGGGDIQYF
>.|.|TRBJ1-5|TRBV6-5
TGTGCCAGCGCGGCGGGGTTCAATCAGCCCCAGCATTTT
CASAAGFNQPQHF
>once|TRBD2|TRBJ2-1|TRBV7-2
TGTGCCAGCAGCTTAGCGGCCAGCGGGGGGGGCTCCTACAATGAGCAGTTCTTC
CASSLAASGGGSYNEQFF
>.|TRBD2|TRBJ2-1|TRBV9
TGTGCCAGCAGCGAACGCGGACTAGCGGGAGATAATGAGCAGTTCTTC
CASSERGLAGDNEQFF
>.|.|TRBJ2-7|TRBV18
TGTGCCAGCTCACCGGCAGGTCCCTACGAGCAGTACTTC
CASSPAGPYEQYF
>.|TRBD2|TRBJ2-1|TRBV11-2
TGTGCCAGCAGCTTAGGGGGACTAGCGGGGTACAATGAGCAGTTCTTC
CASSLGGLAGYNEQFF
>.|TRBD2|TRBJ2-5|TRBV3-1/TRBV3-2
TGTGCCAGCAGCCAAGGACTAGCCAGTACCCAAGAGACCCAGTACTTC
CASSQGLASTQETQYF
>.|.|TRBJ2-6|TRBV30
TGTGCCTGGAGTGTGGGGCCCTCTGGGGCCAACGTCCTGACTTTC
CAWSVGPSGANVLTF
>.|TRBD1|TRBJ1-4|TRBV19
TGTGCCAGTAGTGTCGGGACAGTTAGTGAAAAACTGTTTTTT
CASSVGTVSEKLFF
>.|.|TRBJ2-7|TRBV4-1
TGCGCCAGCAGTTGGAGGACGGGTAGGGACGAGCAGTACTTC
CASSWRTGRDEQYF
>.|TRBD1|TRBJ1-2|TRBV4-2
TGTGCCAGCAGCCAAGACGACAGGGGCTCTAACTATGGCTACACCTTC
CASSQDDRGSNYGYTF
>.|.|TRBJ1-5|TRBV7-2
TGTGCCAGCAGCTTACAGGTACATAGCAATCAGCCCCAGCATTTT
CASSLQVHSNQPQHF
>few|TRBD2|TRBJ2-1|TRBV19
TGTGCCAGTAGTCCCAGGACTAGCGGGCAAGCGGTTAATGAGCAGTTCTTC
CASSPRTSGQAVNEQFF
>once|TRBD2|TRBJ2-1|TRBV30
TGTGCCTGGAGTCGCAGCGGGAATTTAAACAATGAGCAGTTCTTC
CAWSRSGNLNNEQFF
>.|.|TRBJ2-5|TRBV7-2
TGTGCCAGCAGCAGAGGCTGGGGGAGGGGGGAGACCCAGTACTTC
CASSRGWGRGETQYF
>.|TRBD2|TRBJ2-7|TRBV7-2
TGTGCCAGCAGCTTACGCCGAGGGGGACTAGCGGGAGGGCTATACGAGCAGTACTTC
CASSLRRGGLAGGLYEQYF
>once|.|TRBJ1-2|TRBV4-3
TGCGCCAGCAGCCAAGATTCGCGTTCTGGTAACTATGGCTACACCTTC
CASSQDSRSGNYGYTF
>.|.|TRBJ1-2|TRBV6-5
TGTGCCAGCAGTTACTCGATGGGGGCCCGGCCTTTTGGCTACACCTTC
CASSYSMGARPFGYTF
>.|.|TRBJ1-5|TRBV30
TGTGCCTGGAATCAGGGAAATGGCAATCAGCCCCAGCATTTT
CAWNQGNGNQPQHF
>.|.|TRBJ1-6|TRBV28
TGTGCCAGCAGTTTACCAGGGACCTATAATTCACCCCTCCACTTT
CASSLPGTYNSPLHF
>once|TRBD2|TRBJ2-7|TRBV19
TGTGCCAGTAGTCTCAGGACTAGCTCTGCCTCCTACGAGCAGTACTTC
CASSLRTSSASYEQYF
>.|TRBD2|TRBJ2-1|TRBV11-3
TGTGCCAGTACAAGCGGGAGTGGGAATGAGCAGTTCTTC
CASTSGSGNEQFF
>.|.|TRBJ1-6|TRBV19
TGTGCCAGTAGTGTAACAGGGACTAATTCACCCCTCCACTTT
CASSVTGTNSPLHF
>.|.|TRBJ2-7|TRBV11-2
TGTGCCAGCAGCTTAGTGCTAGCCTCCTACGAGCAGTACTTC
CASSLVLASYEQYF
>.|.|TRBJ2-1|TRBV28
TGTGCCAGCAGTGAGGGGGTAGCGGGTGACAATGAGCAGTTCTTC
CASSEGVAGDNEQFF
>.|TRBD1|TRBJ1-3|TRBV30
TGTGCCTGGAGTGAGGGGGCGCGTGGAAACACCATATATTTT
CAWSEGARGNTIYF
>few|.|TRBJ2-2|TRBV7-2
TGTGCCAGCAGCCGCCTTAGCGGGACAGCGAACACCGGGGAGCTGTTTTTT
CASSRLSGTANTGELFF
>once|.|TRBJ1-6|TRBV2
TGTGCCAGCGAAGGACAGTTATCACCCCTCCACTTT
CASEGQLSPLHF
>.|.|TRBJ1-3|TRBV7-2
TGTGCCAGCAGCTTAGGTCCGGGTCCCGGAAACACCATATATTTT
CASSLGPGPGNTIYF
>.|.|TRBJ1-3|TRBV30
TGTGCCTGGAGTCTGGGACACCCGAGCTCTGGAAACACCATATATTTT
CAWSLGHPSSGNTIYF
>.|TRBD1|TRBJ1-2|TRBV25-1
TGTGCCAGCAGTGAACCAACAGGGGCTGGCGGCTACACCTTC
CASSEPTGAGGYTF
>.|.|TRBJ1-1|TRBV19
TGTGCCAGTAGCGCACCCCCGGGCGTGGGGCTTTTGAACACTGAAGCTTTCTTT
CASSAPPGVGLLNTEAFF
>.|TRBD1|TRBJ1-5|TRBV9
TGTGCCAGCAGCGCAGGGACAGGACTTAGCAATCAGCCCCAGCATTTT
CASSAGTGLSNQPQHF
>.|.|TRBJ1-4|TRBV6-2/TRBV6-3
TGTGCCAGCAGTCCCCAACCGCGGCCAGGGGAAAAACTGTTTTTT
CASSPQPRPGEKLFF
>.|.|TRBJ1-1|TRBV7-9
TGTGCCAGCAGCTTAACGGTCGGGTCCTATAGCACTGAAGCTTTCTTT
CASSLTVGSYSTEAFF
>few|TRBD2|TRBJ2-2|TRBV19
TGTGCCAGTAGTAGACTAGCGGGAGTAGTGGGAACCGGGGAGCTGTTTTTT
CASSRLAGVVGTGELFF
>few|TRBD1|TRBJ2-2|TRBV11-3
TGTGCCAGCAGCTCTCGACAGGGGAGGAACACCGGGGAGCTGTTTTTT
CASSSRQGRNTGELFF
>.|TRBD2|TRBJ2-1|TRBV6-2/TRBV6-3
TGTGCCAGCAGTTATCCTCACCGAGCTAGCGGGAGCCACAATGAGCAGTTCTTC
CASSYPHRASGSHNEQFF
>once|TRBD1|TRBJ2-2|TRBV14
TGTGCCAGCAGGGTTACAGGGGCTAACACCGGGGAGCTGTTTTTT
CASRVTGANTGELFF
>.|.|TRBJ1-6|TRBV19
TGTGCCAGTAAAACGGCAGGGGTGGATTCACCCCTCCACTTT
CASKTAGVDSPLHF
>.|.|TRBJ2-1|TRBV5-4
TGTGCCAGCACCCCTGAGGGCCCCTACAATGAGCAGTTCTTC
CASTPEGPYNEQFF
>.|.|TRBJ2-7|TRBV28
TGTGCCAGCAGTTCTCAGGGATGGACCTACGAGCAGTACTTC
CASSSQGWTYEQYF
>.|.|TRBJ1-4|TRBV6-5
TGTGCCACCAGGGCGCCGGGTGAAAAACTGTTTTTT
CATRAPGEKLFF